This is a list of T cell receptor beta chains from one sample in a study of blood T cells in healthy people across ages. Each CDR3 protein is one row after TCRdb ran MiXCR on the 5' RACE reads. The sample yields hundreds of thousands of distinct CDR3 sequences, about 30% seen once. Material: blood. These receptors were taken from a woman of 80 years or more in good health. Both conserved end residues are trimmed from each CDR3. The D gene is left open where the match is weak. Clone size is shown for a subset of rows, as once, few, many or a class of expanded clone.

size,V,D,CDR3
many,TRBV7-6,TRBD1,ASILRDRLSDTQY
NA,TRBV25-1,TRBD2,TSSGGGGQY
many,TRBV6-2/TRBV6-3,NA,ASSRDVRGASISYEQY
once,TRBV5-1,TRBD1,ASRRQGTGFGTGELF
many,TRBV7-2,TRBD1,ASSPTRDRGTGELF
many,TRBV5-1,NA,ASSLVLASTDTQY
many,TRBV6-5,NA,ASSYSFRSNTQY
NA,TRBV18,NA,ASSPLEGRSNVLT
NA,TRBV12-3/TRBV12-4,NA,ASSPRYMDTEAF
few,TRBV7-6,NA,ASSLGGSYQPQH
few,TRBV18,TRBD1,ASSPRGKDTEAF
few,TRBV12-3/TRBV12-4,TRBD1,ATGFYAGTGIFMELF
few,TRBV7-2,TRBD1,ASSWDRGRLVEAF
many,TRBV7-2,NA,ASSLNPTYGYT
many,TRBV20-1,NA,SAERGTNTEAF
NA,TRBV5-1,TRBD1,ASSLAPGGAGEKRF
NA,TRBV28,NA,ASSLVGYSYEQY
many,TRBV2,TRBD2,ASSISSGSSYNEQF
few,TRBV12-3/TRBV12-4,NA,ASSYILAGELF
NA,TRBV7-2,NA,ASSLSSLSSYEQY
NA,TRBV29-1,NA,SVESGRNYGYT
NA,TRBV29-1,NA,SVGPGEGEQY
NA,TRBV5-4,TRBD1,ASSQGVWDSPLH
many,TRBV11-2,NA,ASSPGSLGETQY
many,TRBV6-2/TRBV6-3,TRBD1,ASSYGVSGTGEQY
many,TRBV7-3,NA,ASRRDRFTDTQY
many,TRBV15,NA,ATSRDRISRGEQY
NA,TRBV3-1,NA,ASSLSPGEQY
NA,TRBV7-3,TRBD1,ASSPNPDRANEAF
few,TRBV6-1,NA,ASSGAYGNQPQH
many,TRBV6-5,NA,ASSLLDSSYEQY
few,TRBV5-1,NA,ASSSTSSNYGYT
NA,TRBV6-5,TRBD2,ASSYSSGRVETQY
many,TRBV5-1,TRBD1,ASSETGPNGYT
many,TRBV28,NA,ASSLAGASQETQY
NA,TRBV6-2/TRBV6-3,NA,ASCEDANYGYT
NA,TRBV7-9,NA,ASGGLGNQPQH
many,TRBV20-1,NA,SASGDGSSGANVLT
many,TRBV3-1,NA,ASSPTAGGNEQF
many,TRBV30,NA,AWSIKQIVETQY
NA,TRBV20-1,TRBD2,SANGGRALNEQF
NA,TRBV6-1,NA,AVRPGVGVNTGELF
NA,TRBV19,TRBD1,ASRGTGDQPQH
many,TRBV5-1,TRBD1,ASSFGQGEEAF
NA,TRBV18,TRBD2,ASSPRQRGSNNEQY
few,TRBV6-5,TRBD1,ASSYLGQGAFGNTIY
NA,TRBV28,NA,ASSVGWAGYT
many,TRBV12-3/TRBV12-4,TRBD2,ASSFGNGGGNIQY
once,TRBV20-1,TRBD1,SAEDREQY
few,TRBV30,TRBD1,AWSRGQANTGELF
NA,TRBV5-1,NA,ASSPRQDSYEQY